These 16 T cell receptor beta chains share one sample of origin, sequenced in a study of human T cells and chemical hapten exposure. The total RNA was obtained from whole blood that was not fractionated. TCRdb re-derived calls from the 5' RACE reads in MiXCR, one entry per CDR3 protein. This repertoire shows tens of thousands of distinct CDR3 sequences, approximately 15% found once; its top ten account for 6.8%. These receptors all come from a female donor in good health.

The table lists this clonotype with a few counts. This chain uses TRBV12-5 with TRBJ2-1, with TRBD1 identical over 7 bases. The V segment lost 6 bases and the J segment 0 bases; nucleotides outside the gene matches: 5. This CDR3 has 15 residues. Per the germline V gene, CDR1 is LGHNT and CDR2 is FRNRAP. The CDR3 DNA reads TGTGCTAGTGGCTCGACAGGGAGCTCCTACAATGAGCAGTTCTTC. It is translated as CASGSTGSSYNEQFF.

This clonotype was seen more than once but under ten times. This rearrangement joins TRBV28 to TRBJ1-5, with unresolved D. Trimming removed 5 bases at V and 5 bases at J, with 16 bases between. The germline CDR1 and CDR2 sequences are MDHEN and SYDVKM. The CDR3 has 15 residues. The DNA of the CDR3 is TGTGCCAGCAGTCCCCCGGACGGGATGGATCAGCCCCAGCATTTT. This codes for CASSPPDGMDQPQHF. Complete variable domain (other parts from reference TRBV28 and TRBJ1-5): DVKVTQSSRYLVKRTGEKVFLECVQDMDHENMFWYRQDPGLGLRLIYFSYDVKMKEKGDIPEGYSVSREKKERFSLILESASTNQTSMYLCASSPPDGMDQPQHFGDGTRLSIL.

This clonotype was observed a handful of times. This chain uses TRBV12-5 with TRBJ2-1; TRBD2 might be the D (6 bases). CDR1 LGHNT and CDR2 FRNRAP come from the germline V gene. V was trimmed by 5 bases and J by 6 bases, leaving 23 bases between them. This CDR3 comprises 17 residues. In DNA, the CDR3 is TGTGCTAGTGGTATTGGTACGTGGGGGGAGTTTGGCAATGAGCAGTTCTTC. As protein: CASGIGTWGEFGNEQFF. The full variable domain, rest sourced from reference TRBV12-5 and TRBJ2-1, is DARVTQTPRHKVTEMGQEVTMRCQPILGHNTVFWYRQTMMQGLELLAYFRNRAPLDDSGMPKDRFSAEMPDATLATLKIQPSEPRDSAVYFCASGIGTWGEFGNEQFFGPGTRLTVL.

This clonotype has ten or more counts. The rearrangement uses TRBV6-1 and TRBJ2-1, with 8 bases lining up with TRBD2. The CDR3 runs to 16 residues. Trimming at V came to 1 base and at J to 6 bases, leaving 8 bases not matched to a gene. The germline gives CDR1 MNHNS, CDR2 SASEGT. The CDR3: CASSEDAAGGINEQFF. CDR3 sequence (DNA): TGTGCCAGCAGTGAAGACGCGGCGGGAGGAATCAATGAGCAGTTCTTC.

The chain links TRBV9 to TRBJ1-4; no definite D call. The CDR3 covers 18 residues. Germline CDR1 SGDLS, CDR2 YYNGEE. Trimming cost V 0 bases and J 0 bases, with 15 bases left between them. The CDR3 reads CASSVGPVSPTTNEKLFF. In DNA form, the CDR3 reads TGTGCCAGCAGCGTAGGTCCCGTCAGCCCCACAACTAATGAAAAACTGTTTTTT.

V and J are TRBV7-9 and TRBJ2-5; TRBD2 aligns across 8 bases. This CDR3 comprises 16 residues. Germline V lookup: CDR1 SEHNR, CDR2 FQNEAQ (reference sequence). V shed 5 bases, J shed 4 bases, and the junction held 12 bases outside the gene matches. CDR3 residues: CASSPRWRGAGETQYF. Here the CDR3 DNA reads TGTGCCAGCAGCCCCCGATGGCGGGGGGCGGGAGAGACCCAGTACTTC.

The J gene is TRBJ1-2, the V gene TRBV29-1; D remains ambiguous. The V end was cut by 5 bases, the J end by 3 bases, with 13 bases between. Germline V CDR1 and CDR2: SQVTM, ANQGSEA. The CDR3 is made up of 13 amino acids. The CDR3 protein is CSVSTVFDYGYTF. The CDR3 DNA sequence: TGCAGCGTTTCAACAGTTTTCGACTATGGCTACACCTTC.

V and J are TRBV28 and TRBJ2-5, with a weak D call TRBD1 (6 bases). Germline V lookup: CDR1 MDHEN, CDR2 SYDVKM. V gave up 6 bases and J gave up 2 bases, with 19 bases separating them. The CDR3 is 16 residues long. CDR3 loop: CASRPQGRGRQETQYF. In DNA form, the CDR3 reads TGTGCCAGCAGGCCCCAAGGCAGGGGACGGCAAGAGACCCAGTACTTC.

In this sample, this clonotype turned up a few times. The J gene is TRBJ2-1, the V gene TRBV7-9; 9 bases align to TRBD1. Trimming at V came to 4 bases and at J to 7 bases, leaving 5 bases not matched to a gene. This CDR3 region has 14 residues. Germline lookup yields CDR1 SEHNR and CDR2 FQNEAQ (reference sequence). In nucleotides, the CDR3 is TGTGCCAGCAGCTCCCTGGGACAGGGTAATGAGCAGTTCTTC. It translates to CASSSLGQGNEQFF.

This chain connects TRBV20-1 to TRBJ1-6, with TRBD1 matching over 8 bases. This CDR3 is built from 16 residues. Germline loops: CDR1 DFQATT, CDR2 SNEGSKA (reference sequence). V lost 0 bases and J lost 9; bases outside the gene matches: 10. CDR3 sequence reads: CSARDLSGTGTSPLHF. CDR3 in DNA: TGCAGTGCTAGAGATCTTTCCGGGACAGGTACTTCACCCCTCCACTTT.

The chain combines TRBV5-1 with TRBJ2-5; 7 nucleotides agree with TRBD1. This CDR3 region has 14 residues. The germline gives CDR1 SGHRS, CDR2 YFSETQ. V was pared by 4 bases and J by 4 bases, with 7 bases of the junction left unmatched. CDR3 sequence reads: CASSPTGFRETQYF. In DNA, the CDR3 is TGCGCCAGCAGCCCGACAGGGTTTAGAGAGACCCAGTACTTC. The whole variable domain, filled in from reference TRBV5-1 and TRBJ2-5, reads KAGVTQTPRYLIKTRGQQVTLSCSPISGHRSVSWYQQTPGQGLQFLFEYFSETQRNKGNFPGRFSGRQFSNSRSEMNVSTLELGDSALYLCASSPTGFRETQYFGPGTRLLVL.

The V gene is TRBV28, the J gene TRBJ2-2; 9 bases are a match to TRBD1. This CDR3 is built from 15 residues. The germline V gene encodes CDR1 MDHEN and CDR2 SYDVKM. V lost 6 bases and J lost 7; bases outside the gene matches: 9. This chain's CDR3 is CASRSTGGAGGELFF. DNA for the CDR3: TGTGCCAGCAGGTCTACAGGGGGCGCGGGCGGGGAGCTGTTTTTT.

Note on this clonotype: One junction end disagrees with the germline gene, perhaps due to a read error. This chain links TRBV20-1 with TRBJ2-1, with 9 bases lining up with TRBD1. Germline V gives CDR1 DFQATT, CDR2 SNEGSKA (reference sequence). CDR3 length: 15 amino acids. In DNA, the CDR3 is TGCAGTGCCAGAGTTTGGGGACAGGGTGTGAATGAGCAGTTCTTC. It translates to CSARVWGQGVNEQFF.

This chain connects TRBV5-1 to TRBJ2-5; 8 bases agree with TRBD1. After removal of 1 base from V and 5 bases from J, the junction contained 7 bases not matched to a gene. The CDR3 loop spans 15 amino acids. In germline, CDR1 is SGHRS, CDR2 YFSETQ. CDR3 amino acids: CASSLTGQGVETQYF. CDR3 sequence (DNA): TGCGCCAGCAGCTTGACCGGACAGGGTGTGGAGACCCAGTACTTC.

This chain links TRBV12-3 or TRBV12-4 with TRBJ2-1; TRBD2 matches at 7 bases. The V and J ends lost 4 bases and 5 bases, in that order; junction bases with no gene match: 11. CDR3 length equals 16 residues. CDR3 bases: TGTGCCAGCAGTTCATCCTGGCGGGAGAAGAACAATGAGCAGTTCTTC. Protein: CASSSSWREKNNEQFF.

This rearrangement joins TRBV5-4 to TRBJ2-5; the match to TRBD2 covers 9 bases. V was pared by 1 base and J by 2 bases, with 6 bases of the junction left unmatched. The CDR3 covers 16 residues. Germline CDR1 is SGHNT and CDR2 is YYREEE (reference sequence). In DNA form, the CDR3 reads TGTGCCAGCAGCTTGATAGGTAGCGGGAGTCAAGAGACCCAGTACTTC. Translating gives CASSLIGSGSQETQYF.